This TCR beta chain was sequenced during a study of T-cell reconstitution after alpha-beta-depleted transplantation in children. Unique molecular identifiers were incorporated when the TCRbeta library was constructed. TCRdb processed the PCR reads anew with MiXCR; each CDR3 protein has one entry. The repertoire holds around 960,000 distinct CDR3 sequences, with about 29% as singletons. Germline V CDR1 and CDR2: SGHDT, YYEEEE. With V trimmed by 2 bases and J by 7 bases, 5 bases remained unmatched. The CDR3 contains 13 residues. The sample here was PBMCs, mostly from graft donor cells, taken 360 days after TCRalphabeta/CD19-depleted stem cell transplant. The sequence derives from a boy under three years old who had a stem cell transplant for SCID, so the T cells may come from the graft donor. The chain has TRBV5-6 and TRBJ2-5, with TRBD1 identical over 7 bases. CDR3 residues: CASSLAGGRTQYF. CDR3 coding DNA: TGTGCCAGCAGCTTAGCAGGGGGAAGGACCCAGTACTTC.